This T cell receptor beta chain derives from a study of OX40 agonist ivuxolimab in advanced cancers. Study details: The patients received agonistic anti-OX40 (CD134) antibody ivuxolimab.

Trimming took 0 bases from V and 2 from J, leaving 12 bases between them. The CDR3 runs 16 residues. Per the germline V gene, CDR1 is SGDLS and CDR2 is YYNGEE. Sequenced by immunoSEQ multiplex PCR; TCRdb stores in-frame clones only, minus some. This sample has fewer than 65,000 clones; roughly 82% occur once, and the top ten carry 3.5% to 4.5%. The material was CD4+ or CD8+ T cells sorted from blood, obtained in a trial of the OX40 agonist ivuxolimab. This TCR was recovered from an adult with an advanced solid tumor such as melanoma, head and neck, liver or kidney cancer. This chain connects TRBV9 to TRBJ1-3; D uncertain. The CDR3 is CASSVVGGWTGNTIYF. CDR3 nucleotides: TGTGCCAGCAGCGTAGTTGGAGGGTGGACTGGAAACACCATATATTTT.